In this sample, the clone carrying this T cell receptor beta chain is medium-sized. As yet, its antigen is unknown. 5'RACE employing 10-nucleotide random UMIs yielded the cDNA. MiXCR was run by TCRdb on the 5' RACE reads, yielding one entry per CDR3 protein. The repertoire holds tens of thousands of distinct CDR3 sequences, with roughly 6.3% as singletons. The healthy controls volunteered at a blood bank in Maryland, USA. Unsorted libraries came from 2 million PBMCs stored at -80 °C. This entry belongs to a study of neurological immune-mediated disorders. Findings and caveats of the study: CDR3 amino acid sequences of expanded clones were not shared across subjects, a result suggesting private repertoires in all groups.

This CDR3 has 15 residues. Deletions cut 3 bases from V and 0 bases from J, with 10 bases between. Germline CDR1 and CDR2: MRHNA and SNTAGT. This sequence joins TRBV6-4 and TRBJ2-3, with TRBD2 as a possible D gene (6 bases). The source is a woman aged 35 to 49 in good health. The material sequenced was PBMCs. In DNA, the CDR3 is TGTGCCAGCAGTGAGGGTAGCGGCAGCACAGATACGCAGTATTTT. Amino acids: CASSEGSGSTDTQYF.